The source of this TCR beta chain is a study of monozygotic twins with inflammatory bowel disease. Making cDNA involved eight separate reactions per sample. Amplification used two nested PCRs: 16 cycles, then 8 to 10 cycles, on TCRalpha/TCRbeta cDNA. From its re-call of the 5' RACE reads, TCRdb lists each CDR3 protein once, without DNA. The listing contains around 450,000 distinct CDR3 sequences. The CDR3 length is 15 residues. CDR1 is LNHDA, CDR2 SQIVND, per germline (reference sequence). Findings and caveats of the study: Twins with IBD were found to have lower TCRbeta diversity (inverse Simpson) than healthy co-twins. For IBD, no single strong associated signal or clonotype was supported.

As regards this clonotype: Antigen specificity is unknown.

The sequence was collected from a human donor with ulcerative colitis or Crohn's disease, or a healthy co-twin of an affected twin (not recorded which). V usage is TRBV19 and J usage is TRBJ2-3. Sequenced sample: blood. This CDR3 is CASSGRRASTDTQYF.